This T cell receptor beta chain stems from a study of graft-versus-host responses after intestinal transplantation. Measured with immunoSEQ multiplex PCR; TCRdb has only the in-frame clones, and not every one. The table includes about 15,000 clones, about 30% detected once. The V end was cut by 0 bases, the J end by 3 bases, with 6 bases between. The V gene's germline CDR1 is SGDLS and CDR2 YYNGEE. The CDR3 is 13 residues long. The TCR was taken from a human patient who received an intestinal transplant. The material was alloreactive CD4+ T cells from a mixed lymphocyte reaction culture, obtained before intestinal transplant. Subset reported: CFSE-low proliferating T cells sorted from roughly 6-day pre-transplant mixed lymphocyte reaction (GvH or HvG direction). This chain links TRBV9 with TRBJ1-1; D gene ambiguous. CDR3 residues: CASSVDRDTEAFF. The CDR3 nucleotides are TGTGCCAGCAGCGTAGACCGGGACACTGAAGCTTTCTTT.